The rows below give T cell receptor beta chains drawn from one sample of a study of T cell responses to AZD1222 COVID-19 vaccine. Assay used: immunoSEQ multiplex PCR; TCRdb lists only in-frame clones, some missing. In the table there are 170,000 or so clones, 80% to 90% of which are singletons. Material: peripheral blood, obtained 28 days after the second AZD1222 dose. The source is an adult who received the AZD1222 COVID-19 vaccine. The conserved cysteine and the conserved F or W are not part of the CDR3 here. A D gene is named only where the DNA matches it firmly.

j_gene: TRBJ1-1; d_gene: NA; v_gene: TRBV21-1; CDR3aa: ASRTDPEAF
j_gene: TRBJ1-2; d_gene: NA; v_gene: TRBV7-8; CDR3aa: ASSLVGLGYGYT
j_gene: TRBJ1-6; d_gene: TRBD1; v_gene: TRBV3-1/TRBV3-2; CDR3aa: ASSRDREFSPLH
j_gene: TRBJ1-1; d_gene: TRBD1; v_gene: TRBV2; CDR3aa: ASSERETGKTEAF
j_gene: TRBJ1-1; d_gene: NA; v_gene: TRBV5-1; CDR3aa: ASSLAMASNTEAF
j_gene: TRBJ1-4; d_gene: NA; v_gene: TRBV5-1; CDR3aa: ASSLVTTNEKLF
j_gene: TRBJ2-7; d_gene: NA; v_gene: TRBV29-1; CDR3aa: SVILWDSSYEQY
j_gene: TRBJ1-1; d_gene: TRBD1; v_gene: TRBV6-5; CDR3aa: ASNTGGLTEAF
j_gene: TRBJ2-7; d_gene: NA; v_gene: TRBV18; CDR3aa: ASSPSTYEQY
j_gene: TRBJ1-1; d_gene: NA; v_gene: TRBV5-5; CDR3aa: ASSLQDPGGWTEAF
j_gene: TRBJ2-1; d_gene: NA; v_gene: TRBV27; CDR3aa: ASSQRRQSSYNEQF
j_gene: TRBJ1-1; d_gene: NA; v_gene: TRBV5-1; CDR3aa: ASSSRDGKDEAF
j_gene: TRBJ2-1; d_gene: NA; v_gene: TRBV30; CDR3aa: AWNRAGYEQF